Listed below are T cell receptor beta chains from one sample, sequenced in a study of neurological immune-mediated disorders. TCRdb called the 5' RACE reads again in MiXCR, with one record for every CDR3 protein. The sample gives about 66,000 distinct CDR3 sequences, 3.4% of which show up once; roughly 3.7% is in the top ten. Specimen: PBMCs. The source of these receptors is a man in his forties with multiple sclerosis. CDR3s include the opening cysteine and the closing phenylalanine or tryptophan. Fields, in order: D gene, V gene, J gene, clone size, CDR3 DNA, CDR3 protein. The D gene is left open where the match is weak. The listing skips clone size in some rows; elsewhere it reads once, few, many or a size class.

>-|TRBV7-2|TRBJ2-7|many
TGTGCCAGCAGCTTAGTCACGGGGAACGAGCAGTACTTC
CASSLVTGNEQYF
>-|TRBV7-9|TRBJ1-4|many
TGTGCCAGCAGCTTGCAGGGCCGGGCTAATGAAAAACTGTTTTTT
CASSLQGRANEKLFF
>TRBD1|TRBV20-1|TRBJ2-7|many
TGCAGTGCTTACCGGGACAGCGTACCGGGGGAGCAGTACTTC
CSAYRDSVPGEQYF
>-|TRBV5-1|TRBJ1-1|many
TGCGCCAGCAGCTTGGCAGGGGCTGACACTGAAGCTTTCTTT
CASSLAGADTEAFF
>TRBD2|TRBV5-1|TRBJ2-7|many
TGCGCCAGCAGCCTCTCGACTAGCGGGAGGGCCTTTGACTCCCACGAGCAGTACTTC
CASSLSTSGRAFDSHEQYF
>-|TRBV20-1|TRBJ2-5|many
TGCAGTGCTAGAGATGCGGTCCATCAGTACTTC
CSARDAVHQYF
>-|TRBV27|TRBJ2-2|many
TGTGCCAGCAGTGGGGACGGGACCGGGGAGCTGTTTTTT
CASSGDGTGELFF
>-|TRBV6-5|TRBJ1-5|many
TGTGCCAGCAGTTCCCTAGGGGCAGGCAATCAGCCCCAGCATTTT
CASSSLGAGNQPQHF
>-|TRBV29-1|TRBJ2-3|many
TGCAGCGTTGACGGCGAGCAAGGAACAGATACGCAGTATTTT
CSVDGEQGTDTQYF
>-|TRBV6-1|TRBJ1-4|few
TGTGCCAACTCAGAGACGGTGAATGAAAAACTGTTTTTT
CANSETVNEKLFF
>-|TRBV7-9|TRBJ1-1|-
TGTGCCAGCAGCCACAGTCTCGGTATGAACACTGAAGCTTTCTTT
CASSHSLGMNTEAFF
>-|TRBV4-2|TRBJ2-3|many
TGTGCCAGCAGCCAAGATCCTCTAGCGCGCACAGATACGCAGTATTTT
CASSQDPLARTDTQYF
>TRBD1|TRBV12-3/TRBV12-4|TRBJ1-5|many
TGTGCCAGCAGACGTGCCGGGACAGGGAACAATCAGCCCCAGCATTTT
CASRRAGTGNNQPQHF
>-|TRBV20-1|TRBJ1-1|many
TGCAGTGCCCAAAGCGGGAGATGGAACACTGAAGCTTTCTTT
CSAQSGRWNTEAFF
>-|TRBV5-1|TRBJ2-1|many
TGCGCCAGCAGCCTAACATCAGTCTCCTACAATGAGCAGTTCTTC
CASSLTSVSYNEQFF
>TRBD2|TRBV20-1|TRBJ2-1|many
TGCAGTGCTATCTTGGGGGGAGGGCCCTCCTACAATGAGCAGTTCTTC
CSAILGGGPSYNEQFF
>-|TRBV20-1|TRBJ2-5|many
TGCAGTGCTAGAGATCTCCTCTCTTGGGAGACCCAGTACTTC
CSARDLLSWETQYF
>-|TRBV9|TRBJ2-1|many
TGTGCCAGCAGCTACGGGACAACCCATCACGATGAGCAGTTCTTC
CASSYGTTHHDEQFF
>-|TRBV20-1|TRBJ2-1|many
TGCAGTGCTAGCACGGGGCTCTACAATGAGCAGTTCTTC
CSASTGLYNEQFF
>TRBD1|TRBV29-1|TRBJ1-5|many
TGCAGCGTTGGGACAGGGGACCATCAGCCCCAGCATTTT
CSVGTGDHQPQHF
>-|TRBV7-9|TRBJ2-1|many
TGTGCCAGCAGTCATACTAGCACCGGGGACAATGAGCAGTTCTTC
CASSHTSTGDNEQFF
>TRBD2|TRBV20-1|TRBJ2-7|many
TGCAGTGCCACTAGCGGGAGCTACGAGCAGTACTTC
CSATSGSYEQYF
>TRBD2|TRBV6-1|TRBJ2-3|many
TGTGCCAGCAGTGTATTAGCGGGAGGCACAGATACGCAGTATTTT
CASSVLAGGTDTQYF
>-|TRBV7-7|TRBJ2-3|many
TGTGCCAGCAGCTTAGGGCTAACCAACACAGATACGCAGTATTTT
CASSLGLTNTDTQYF
>TRBD1|TRBV12-3/TRBV12-4|TRBJ2-7|many
TGTGCCAGCAACAAGGGGGCCCTCTACGAGCAGTACTTC
CASNKGALYEQYF
>-|TRBV5-1|TRBJ1-1|few
TGCGCCAGCAGGCCTGACTTTAACACTGAAGCTTTCTTT
CASRPDFNTEAFF
>TRBD2|TRBV5-8|TRBJ2-3|many
TGTGCCAGCAGCTTGGCCGGGGGGTTAAGCACAGATACGCAGTATTTT
CASSLAGGLSTDTQYF
>-|TRBV9|TRBJ2-7|many
TGTGCCAGCAGCGTAGGGAGTAGCGGAGGGGCCTACGAGCAGTACTTC
CASSVGSSGGAYEQYF
>-|TRBV10-3|TRBJ1-2|-
TGTGCCATTGGGGGATATGGCTACACCTTC
CAIGGYGYTF
>-|TRBV27|TRBJ1-1|-
TGTGCCAGCAGTAATGCCTTTGAAGCTTTCTTT
CASSNAFEAFF
>-|TRBV10-2|TRBJ2-7|many
TGCGCCAGCAGTGAAAGGACTTCCCTCAAGGAGCAGTACTTC
CASSERTSLKEQYF
>-|TRBV12-3/TRBV12-4|TRBJ2-1|many
TGTGCCAGCAGTACCAATTCTAGGGGAACTTACAATGAGCAGTTCTTC
CASSTNSRGTYNEQFF
>-|TRBV7-9|TRBJ1-1|many
TGTGCCAGCAGCCATTCGGCCACGGGGTACACTGAAGCTTTCTTT
CASSHSATGYTEAFF
>-|TRBV6-5|TRBJ2-3|many
TGTGCCAGCAGTTACGGGAGCGGCACAGATACGCAGTATTTT
CASSYGSGTDTQYF
>-|TRBV30|TRBJ2-3|-
TGTGCCCCGCTTCAACCGCCCAAAACGCAGTATTTT
CAPLQPPKTQYF
>-|TRBV15|TRBJ2-3|many
TGTGCCACCAGCAATACAGCGGGCTTCACAGATACGCAGTATTTT
CATSNTAGFTDTQYF
>-|TRBV12-3/TRBV12-4|TRBJ1-3|many
TGTGCCAGCCAAGGGGGTACTGGAAACACCATATATTTT
CASQGGTGNTIYF
>-|TRBV6-5|TRBJ2-7|-
TGTGCCAGCAGTTACTCCGACAACTACGAGCAGTACTTC
CASSYSDNYEQYF
>-|TRBV4-1|TRBJ2-7|many
TGCGCCAGCAGCCAAGATTATCGAGGCGAGCAGTACTTC
CASSQDYRGEQYF